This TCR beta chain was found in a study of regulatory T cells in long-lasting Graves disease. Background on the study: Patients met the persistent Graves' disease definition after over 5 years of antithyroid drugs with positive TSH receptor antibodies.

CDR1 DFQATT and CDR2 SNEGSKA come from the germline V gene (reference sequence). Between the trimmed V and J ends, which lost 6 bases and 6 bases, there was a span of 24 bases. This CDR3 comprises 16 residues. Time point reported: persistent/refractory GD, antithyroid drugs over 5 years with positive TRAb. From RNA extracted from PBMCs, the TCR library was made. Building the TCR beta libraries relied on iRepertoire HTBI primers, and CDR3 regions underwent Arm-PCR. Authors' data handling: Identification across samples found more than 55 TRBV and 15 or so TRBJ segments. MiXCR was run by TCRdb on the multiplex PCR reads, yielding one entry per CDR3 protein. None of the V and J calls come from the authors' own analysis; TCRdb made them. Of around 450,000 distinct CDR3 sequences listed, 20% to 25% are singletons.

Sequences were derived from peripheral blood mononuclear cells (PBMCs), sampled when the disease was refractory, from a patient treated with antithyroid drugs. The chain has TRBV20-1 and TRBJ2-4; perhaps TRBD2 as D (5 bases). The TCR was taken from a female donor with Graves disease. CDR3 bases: TGCAGTGCCCAAAGAGCTCGGGGTGGGGAGACAAACATTCAGTACTTC. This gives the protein CSAQRARGGETNIQYF.